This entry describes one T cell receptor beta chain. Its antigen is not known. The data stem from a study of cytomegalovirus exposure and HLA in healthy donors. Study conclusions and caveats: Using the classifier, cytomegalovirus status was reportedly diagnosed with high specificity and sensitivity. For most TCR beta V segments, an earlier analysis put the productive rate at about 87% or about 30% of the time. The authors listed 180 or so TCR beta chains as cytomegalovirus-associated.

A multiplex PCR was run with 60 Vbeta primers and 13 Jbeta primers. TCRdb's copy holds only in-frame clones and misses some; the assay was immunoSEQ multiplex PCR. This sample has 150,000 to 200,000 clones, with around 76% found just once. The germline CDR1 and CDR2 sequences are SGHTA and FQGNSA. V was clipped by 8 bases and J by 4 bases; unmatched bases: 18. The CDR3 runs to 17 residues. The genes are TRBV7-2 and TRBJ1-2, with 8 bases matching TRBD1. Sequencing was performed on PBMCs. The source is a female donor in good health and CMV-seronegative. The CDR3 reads CASALPATGELGYGYTF. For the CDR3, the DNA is TGTGCCAGCGCCCTTCCCGCGACAGGGGAGCTTGGCTATGGCTACACCTTC.